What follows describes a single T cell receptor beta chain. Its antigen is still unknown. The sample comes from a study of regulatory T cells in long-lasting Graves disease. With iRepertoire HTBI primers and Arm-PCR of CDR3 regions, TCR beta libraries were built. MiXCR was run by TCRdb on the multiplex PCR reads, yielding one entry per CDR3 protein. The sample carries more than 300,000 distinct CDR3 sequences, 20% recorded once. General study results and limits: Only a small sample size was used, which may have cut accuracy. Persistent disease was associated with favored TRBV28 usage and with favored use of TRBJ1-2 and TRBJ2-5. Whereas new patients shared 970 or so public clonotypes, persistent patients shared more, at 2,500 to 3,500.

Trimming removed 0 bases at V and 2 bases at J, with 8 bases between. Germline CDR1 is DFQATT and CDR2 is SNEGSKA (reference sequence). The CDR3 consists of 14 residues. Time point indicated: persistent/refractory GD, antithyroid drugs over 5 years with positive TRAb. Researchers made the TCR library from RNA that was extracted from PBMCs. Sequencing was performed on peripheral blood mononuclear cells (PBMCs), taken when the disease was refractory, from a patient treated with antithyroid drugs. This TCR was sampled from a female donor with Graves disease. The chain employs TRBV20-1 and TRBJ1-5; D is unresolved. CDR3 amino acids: CSAREHVGNQPQHF. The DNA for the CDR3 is TGCAGTGCTAGAGAACATGTCGGCAATCAGCCCCAGCATTTT.